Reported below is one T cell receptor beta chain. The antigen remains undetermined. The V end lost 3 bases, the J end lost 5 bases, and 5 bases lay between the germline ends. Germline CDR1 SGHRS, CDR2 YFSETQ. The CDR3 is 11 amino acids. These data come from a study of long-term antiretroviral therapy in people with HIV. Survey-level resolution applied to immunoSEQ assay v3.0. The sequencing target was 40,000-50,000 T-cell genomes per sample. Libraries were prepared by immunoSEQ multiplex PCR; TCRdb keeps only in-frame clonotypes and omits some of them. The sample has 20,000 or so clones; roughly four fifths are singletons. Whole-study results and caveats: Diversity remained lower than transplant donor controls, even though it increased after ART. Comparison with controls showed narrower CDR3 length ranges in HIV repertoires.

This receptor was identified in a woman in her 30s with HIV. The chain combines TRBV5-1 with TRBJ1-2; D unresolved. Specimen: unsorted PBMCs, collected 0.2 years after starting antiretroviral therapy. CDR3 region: CASSSTYGYTF. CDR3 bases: TGCGCCAGCAGCTCCACTTATGGCTACACCTTC.